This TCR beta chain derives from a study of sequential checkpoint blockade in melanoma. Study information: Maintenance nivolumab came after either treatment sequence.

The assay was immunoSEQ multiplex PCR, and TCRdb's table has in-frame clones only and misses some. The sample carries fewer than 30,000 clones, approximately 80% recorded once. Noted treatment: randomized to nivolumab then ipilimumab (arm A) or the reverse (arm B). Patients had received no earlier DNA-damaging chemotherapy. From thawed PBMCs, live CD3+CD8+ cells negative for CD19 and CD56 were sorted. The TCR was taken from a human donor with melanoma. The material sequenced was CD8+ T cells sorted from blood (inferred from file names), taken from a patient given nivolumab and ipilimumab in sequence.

The CDR3 DNA follows: TGTGCCAGTAGTCCCTGGGGGGGTCACGAGCAGTACTTC. Its protein is CASSPWGGHEQYF. V usage is TRBV19 and J usage is TRBJ2-7; 7 bases match TRBD2. In germline, CDR1 is LNHDA, CDR2 SQIVND (reference sequence). Germline trimming cut 5 bases from V and 5 bases from J; bases unmatched to any gene: 6. CDR3 size: 13 residues.